These 12 T cell receptor beta chains were sequenced from one sample in a study of cytotoxic CD8 clonotypes in ibrutinib-treated CLL. Libraries were prepared by immunoSEQ multiplex PCR; TCRdb keeps only in-frame clonotypes and omits some of them. This table holds 75,000 to 90,000 clones, less than 85% found once. Sequences were derived from PBMCs, sampled after 24 months of ibrutinib treatment. The receptor source for this set is a human donor with chronic lymphocytic leukemia.

The rearrangement links TRBV6-1 to TRBJ1-1; D is perhaps TRBD1 (6 bases). CDR1 and CDR2 (germline): MNHNS, SASEGT. CDR3 length equals 13 residues. The V and J ends lost 3 bases and 1 base respectively, with 6 bases between them. CDR3: CASSETGNTEAFF. CDR3 sequence (DNA): TGTGCCAGCAGTGAGACAGGGAACACTGAAGCTTTCTTT.

This clone was observed a few times. V gene TRBV9 combines with J gene TRBJ2-2, with 10 positions matching TRBD2. Per the germline V gene, CDR1 is SGDLS and CDR2 is YYNGEE. V gave up 0 bases and J gave up 8 bases; unmatched junction bases: 7. CDR3 length: 16 residues. As DNA, the CDR3 is TGTGCCAGCAGCGTAGGGGCTAGCGGGAGTATGGGGGAGCTGTTTTTT. It codes for CASSVGASGSMGELFF. Full variable domain (rest looked up from reference TRBV9 and TRBJ2-2): DSGVTQTPKHLITATGQRVTLRCSPRSGDLSVYWYQQSLDQGLQFLIQYYNGEERAKGNILERFSAQQFPDLHSELNLSSLELGDSALYFCASSVGASGSMGELFFGEGSRLTVL.

The rearrangement joins TRBV6-5 to TRBJ2-3, with D possibly TRBD2 on 5 matching bases. Per the germline V gene, CDR1 is MNHEY and CDR2 is SVGAGI. Trimming removed 0 bases from V and 0 bases from J, with 7 bases in between. This CDR3 is built from 15 residues. The DNA for the CDR3 is TGTGCCAGCAGTTACTCGGAGGTCAGCACAGATACGCAGTATTTT. This codes for CASSYSEVSTDTQYF.

The rearrangement links TRBV6-1 to TRBJ2-7; 8 bases match TRBD1. The CDR3 has 15 residues. Germline assignment: CDR1 MNHNS and CDR2 SASEGT. The junction had 14 bases not matched to a gene; V was cut back by 8 bases and J by 5 bases. The CDR3 is CASATADRVGDEQYF. The DNA of the CDR3 is TGTGCCAGCGCGACGGCGGACAGGGTAGGCGACGAGCAGTACTTC.

This clone is classed as large. The CDR3 loop reads CASSEGKISPGELFF. The CDR3 nucleotides read TGTGCCAGCAGTGAGGGGAAAATATCCCCCGGGGAGCTGTTTTTT. The chain joins TRBV2 to TRBJ2-2; D gene ambiguous. Germline CDR1 SNHLY, CDR2 FYNNEI. V shed 3 bases and J shed 6 bases, with 14 bases lying between them. The CDR3 length is 15 residues.

The rearrangement uses TRBV9 and TRBJ2-7; D is possibly TRBD2 (5 bases). The CDR3 runs 13 residues. CDR1 and CDR2 (germline): SGDLS, YYNGEE. Between the trimmed V and J ends, which lost 0 bases and 4 bases, there was a span of 8 bases. The CDR3 DNA reads as TGTGCCAGCAGCGTAGGACTATCATACGAGCAGTACTTC. Translation gives CASSVGLSYEQYF.

This clone appeared a few times. Written as DNA, the CDR3 is TGTGCCAGCAGTTTAGGGGGTCCTCGGGAAGAGCAGTACTTC. It translates to CASSLGGPREEQYF. The chain combines TRBV28 with TRBJ2-7, with D perhaps being TRBD1 or TRBD2 (5 bases each). V was shortened by 2 bases and J by 7 bases, with 15 bases between the two germline ends. The length of the CDR3 is 14 residues. Per germline, CDR1 MDHEN and CDR2 SYDVKM.

V gene TRBV20-1 combines with J gene TRBJ2-7; D unclear. CDR1 and CDR2 (germline): DFQATT, SNEGSKA (reference sequence). V gave up 7 bases and J gave up 1 base, with 8 bases separating them. The CDR3 loop spans 11 amino acids. CDR3 sequence reads: CSGSDSYEQYF. CDR3 DNA sequence: TGCAGTGGTTCAGATTCCTACGAGCAGTACTTC.

A few counts support this clone. This chain links TRBV5-4 with TRBJ1-5; D is ambiguous. Trimming stripped 4 bases from V and 3 bases from J, with 8 bases between. The CDR3 spans 13 residues. Germline CDR1 and CDR2: SGHNT and YYREEE (reference sequence). The CDR3 loop is CASSRGDNQPQHF. The CDR3 DNA sequence: TGTGCCAGCAGCCGCGGGGACAATCAGCCCCAGCATTTT. The whole variable domain, remainder taken from reference TRBV5-4 and TRBJ1-5, is ETGVTQSPTHLIKTRGQQVTLRCSSQSGHNTVSWYQQALGQGPQFIFQYYREEENGRGNFPPRFSGLQFPNYSSELNVNALELDDSALYLCASSRGDNQPQHFGDGTRLSIL.

This chain uses TRBV6-5 with TRBJ2-2, with D possibly matching TRBD1 (6 bases). CDR3 length equals 14 residues. Germline CDR1 is MNHEY and CDR2 is SVGAGI. Trimming stripped 2 bases from V and 7 bases from J, with 11 bases between. The CDR3 sequence is CASSYTGLGGELFF. The CDR3 region has the DNA TGTGCCAGCAGTTACACAGGGCTAGGCGGGGAGCTGTTTTTT.

This chain links TRBV18 with TRBJ2-1, with TRBD2 matching over 11 bases. The V and J ends lost 4 bases and 7 bases, in that order; junction bases with no gene match: 15. This CDR3 comprises 18 residues. In germline, CDR1 is KGHSH, CDR2 LQKENI. CDR3: CASSQLPVIAGGGNEQFF. DNA for the CDR3: TGTGCCAGCTCACAGCTCCCAGTAATAGCGGGAGGGGGAAATGAGCAGTTCTTC.

This chain connects TRBV21-1 to TRBJ2-7; the DNA was not used to check the table's D call, TRBD2. TRBV21-1 is flagged as a pseudogene. The CDR3 is 18 residues long. This CDR3 is CASSKVVYRLAATYEQYF. DNA of the CDR3: TGTGCCAGCAGCAAAGTAGTTTATAGGCTAGCGGCAACCTACGAGCAGTACTTC.